The 4 T cell receptor beta chains below come from one sample, sequenced in a study of early T cells in non-severe SARS-CoV-2 infection (dated by TCRdb to the early 2020s). The receptor library was made with 5' RACE. The instrument was a NextSeq 500. TCRdb trimmed public reads at Q25 via fastp, called clones via MiXCR and kept in-frame beta chains. CDR3 protein sequences are deduplicated, and each keeps its most common genes and DNA. The sample yields some 73,000 distinct CDR3 sequences; approximately 12% were counted once. The biggest ten clones account for roughly 3.1% of the sample. What was sequenced was whole blood. All receptors come from an adult who was a healthcare worker with PCR-confirmed SARS-CoV-2 infection or an uninfected control (not recorded which).

This clonotype has more than one count but fewer than ten. The chain joins TRBV30 to TRBJ2-1; a possible D gene is TRBD2 (6 bases). The germline V gene has CDR1 GTSNPN and CDR2 SVGIG (reference sequence). Between the trimmed V and J ends, which lost 2 bases and 6 bases, there was a span of 11 bases. The CDR3 sequence is 13 residues long. In DNA, the CDR3 is TGTGCCTGGAGTCTTACGGGAGCCAATGAGCAGTTCTTC. Protein product: CAWSLTGANEQFF.

The sample holds many counts of this clonotype. The CDR3 coding sequence is TGCGCCAGCAGCTTGGCCTGGGGGGGCTATGGCTACACCTTC. It translates to CASSLAWGGYGYTF. The rearrangement links TRBV5-1 to TRBJ1-2; tentative D call: TRBD1 (5 bases). Trimming pared 0 bases from V and 4 bases from J, leaving 10 bases between. The CDR3 extends over 14 amino acids. In germline, CDR1 is SGHRS, CDR2 YFSETQ.

Ten or more counts support this clonotype. The chain carries TRBV7-3 and TRBJ1-1, with a tentative D call TRBD1 (5 bases). The CDR3 spans 14 residues. CDR1 is SGHTA and CDR2 is FQGTGA in the germline V gene. V was pared by 0 bases and J by 3 bases, with 8 bases between. The CDR3 is CASSLTGADTEAFF. CDR3 bases: TGTGCCAGCAGCTTAACAGGGGCGGACACTGAAGCTTTCTTT.

The V gene is TRBV11-2, the J gene TRBJ2-1, with D possibly matching TRBD2 (5 bases). V lost 3 bases, J lost 12 bases, and 12 bases lay in between. There are 12 residues in the CDR3. The germline V gene has CDR1 SGHAT and CDR2 FQNNGV. The CDR3 DNA follows: TGTGCCAGCAGCTTTCGGACTTCGGGGCAGTTCTTC. This translates into CASSFRTSGQFF.